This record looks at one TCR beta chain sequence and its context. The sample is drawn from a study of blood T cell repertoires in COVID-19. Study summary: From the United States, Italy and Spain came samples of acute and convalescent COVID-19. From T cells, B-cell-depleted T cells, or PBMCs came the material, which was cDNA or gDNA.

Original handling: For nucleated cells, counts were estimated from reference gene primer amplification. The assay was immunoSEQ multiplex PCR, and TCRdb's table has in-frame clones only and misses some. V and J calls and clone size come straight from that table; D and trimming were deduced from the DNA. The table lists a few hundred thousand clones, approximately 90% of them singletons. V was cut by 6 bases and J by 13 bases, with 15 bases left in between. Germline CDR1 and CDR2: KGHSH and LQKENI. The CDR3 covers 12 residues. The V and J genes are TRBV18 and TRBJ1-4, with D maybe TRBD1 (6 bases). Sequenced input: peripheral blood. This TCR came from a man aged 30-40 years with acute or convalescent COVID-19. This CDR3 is CASSPTGGRLFF. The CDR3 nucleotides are TGTGCCAGCTCCCCCACGGGGGGCCGACTGTTTTTT. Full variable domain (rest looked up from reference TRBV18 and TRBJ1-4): NAGVMQNPRHLVRRRGQEARLRCSPMKGHSHVYWYRQLPEEGLKFMVYLQKENIIDESGMPKERFSAEFPKEGPSILRIQQVVRGDSAAYFCASSPTGGRLFFGSGTQLSVL.